The 25 T cell receptor beta chains below were found in one sample sequenced in a study of early T cells in non-severe SARS-CoV-2 infection. MiXCR, run by TCRdb on the 5' RACE reads, gives a single entry per CDR3 protein. The table includes more than 70,000 distinct CDR3 sequences, about 12% detected once. The specimen was whole blood. The source of these receptors is an adult who was a healthcare worker with PCR-confirmed SARS-CoV-2 infection or an uninfected control (not recorded which).

This chain links TRBV24-1 with TRBJ2-3, with 8 bases lining up with TRBD2. This CDR3 is 15 amino acids long. Germline assignment: CDR1 KGHDR and CDR2 SFDVKD. V lost 4 bases, J lost 4 bases, and 6 bases stayed unmatched. CDR3 sequence reads: CATSDPGLGADTQYF. The CDR3 DNA follows: TGTGCCACCAGTGACCCGGGACTAGGGGCAGATACGCAGTATTTT.

This clonotype was seen ten or more times. The chain links TRBV27 to TRBJ2-3; TRBD2 might be the D (6 bases). V dropped 2 bases and J dropped 9 bases, with 33 bases sitting between them. The V gene's germline CDR1 is MNHEY and CDR2 SMNVEV (reference sequence). This CDR3 is built from 20 residues. The CDR3 here is CASSLGRRAAVCLSWATQYF. The CDR3 region has the DNA TGTGCCAGCAGTTTAGGGCGGAGGGCCGCAGTTTGTTTGTCATGGGCGACGCAGTATTTT.

This clonotype was counted only a few times. The J gene is TRBJ1-5, the V gene TRBV12-3 or TRBV12-4; 11 bases fit TRBD1. The ends lost 6 bases at V and 5 bases at J; junction bases unmatched: 6. This CDR3 has 15 amino acids. CDR3 bases: TGTGCCAGCAGCCCGGGGACAGGGGGGTATCAGCCCCAGCATTTT. Translating it yields CASSPGTGGYQPQHF.

In its sample, this clonotype was seen a few times. The V gene is TRBV5-4, the J gene TRBJ2-7; D ambiguous. Between the trimmed V and J ends, which lost 3 bases and 7 bases, there was a span of 8 bases. This CDR3 spans 11 amino acids. Germline V gives CDR1 SGHNT, CDR2 YYREEE (reference sequence). The CDR3 region has the DNA TGTGCCAGCAGCTCCGACGGAGAGCAGTACTTC. Its translation: CASSSDGEQYF.

This clonotype was observed a few times. The gene calls are TRBV29-1 and TRBJ1-5, with TRBD1 matching over 8 bases. The CDR3 has 13 residues. Germline CDR1 and CDR2: SQVTM and ANQGSEA. After removal of 4 bases from V and 6 bases from J, the junction contained 5 bases not matched to a gene. The CDR3: CSVGQGAVQPQHF. In DNA form, the CDR3 reads TGCAGCGTTGGGCAGGGGGCCGTTCAGCCCCAGCATTTT.

This clonotype was observed many times. CDR3 nucleotide sequence: TGTGCCAGCAGCCTCGAGCGTGGCGAGCAGTACTTC. This encodes CASSLERGEQYF. This sequence joins TRBV14 and TRBJ2-7; D remains ambiguous. Germline V gene lookup returns CDR1 SGHDN and CDR2 FVKESK. CDR3 length: 12 residues. V lost 4 bases and J 6 bases, leaving 10 bases between the germline ends.

This clonotype was counted at least ten times. The chain joins TRBV19 to TRBJ1-5; a possible D gene is TRBD1 (5 bases). There are 15 residues in the CDR3. V lost 0 bases and J lost 3, with 9 bases in between. The germline gives CDR1 LNHDA, CDR2 SQIVND (reference sequence). The CDR3 DNA reads as TGTGCCAGTAGTATAGAGGGGCTACTCAATCAGCCCCAGCATTTT. It codes for CASSIEGLLNQPQHF.

Only a few counts were recorded for this clonotype. The V call is TRBV9, the J call TRBJ1-1, with D possibly being TRBD1 (6 bases). The CDR3 covers 14 residues. The germline V gene encodes CDR1 SGDLS and CDR2 YYNGEE. The V gene lost 2 bases and the J gene lost 6 bases, with 14 bases spanning the gap. The CDR3 spells CASSVEARGPEAFF. The CDR3 DNA reads as TGTGCCAGCAGCGTGGAGGCCCGGGGGCCTGAAGCTTTCTTT.

Notes on this clonotype: Just one base apart from a much larger clone, this may be a read error. The V call is TRBV27, the J call TRBJ2-7; TRBD2 agrees at 8 bases. The length of the CDR3 is 17 residues. Trimming removed 8 bases from V and 3 bases from J; junction bases left unmatched: 18. Germline V gene lookup returns CDR1 MNHEY and CDR2 SMNVEV (reference sequence). Here the CDR3 reads CASGTRTSRRANYEQYF. The DNA for the CDR3 is TGTGCCAGCGGCACTAGGACTAGCAGGAGGGCCAACTACGAGCAGTACTTC.

This clonotype appeared many times. J is TRBJ1-4 and V is TRBV5-5; TRBD1 aligns across 7 bases. The germline CDR1 and CDR2 sequences are SGHKS and YYEKEE (reference sequence). CDR3 length equals 14 residues. After removal of 3 bases from V and 7 bases from J, the junction contained 6 bases not matched to a gene. The CDR3 sequence is CASSSTGWTEKLFF. The CDR3 DNA reads TGTGCCAGCAGCTCGACAGGGTGGACTGAAAAACTGTTTTTT.

The chain links TRBV20-1 to TRBJ2-7; a possible D gene is TRBD2 (6 bases). Germline V gene sequence: CDR1 DFQATT, CDR2 SNEGSKA (reference sequence). This CDR3 has 13 amino acids. Trimming removed 1 base from V and 5 bases from J, with 12 bases in between. CDR3 loop: CSARAGVGHEQYF. DNA for the CDR3: TGCAGTGCTAGAGCGGGAGTAGGCCACGAGCAGTACTTC.

This clonotype has only a few counts. V usage is TRBV10-3 and J usage is TRBJ2-7; no reliable D call. This CDR3 is built from 14 residues. Germline V gene lookup returns CDR1 ENHRY and CDR2 SYGVKD. Trimming stripped 5 bases from V and 2 bases from J, with 13 bases between. The DNA for the CDR3 is TGTGCCATCAGTAGGGCCGGAGATACCTACGAGCAGTACTTC. This encodes CAISRAGDTYEQYF.

In this sample, this clonotype turned up a few times. The chain couples TRBV6-2 or TRBV6-3 to TRBJ2-7; TRBD2 agrees at 11 bases. The V segment lost 6 bases and the J segment 7 bases; nucleotides outside the gene matches: 8. The CDR3 totals 14 residues. The germline CDR1 and CDR2 sequences are MNHEY and SVGEGT. The CDR3 DNA reads TGTGCCAGCAGATCACTAGCGGGAGAGAGTGAGCAGTACTTC. As protein: CASRSLAGESEQYF.

This rearrangement joins TRBV30 to TRBJ1-5; no clear D. The CDR3 consists of 14 residues. CDR1 and CDR2 from the germline V gene are GTSNPN and SVGIG (reference sequence). V was pared by 0 bases and J by 7 bases, with 13 bases between. CDR3 in amino acids: CAWSVAHGGQPQHF. CDR3 in DNA: TGTGCCTGGAGTGTGGCTCACGGTGGCCAGCCCCAGCATTTT.

This sequence joins TRBV29-1 and TRBJ2-1, with 10 bases matching TRBD2. Per germline, CDR1 SQVTM and CDR2 ANQGSEA. The V gene end was trimmed by 4 bases and the J gene end by 14 bases; junction bases not matched to a gene: 8. This CDR3 is 12 amino acids long. The CDR3 DNA sequence: TGCAGCGTTGTTGGGGGGACTAGCGTTGAGTTCTTC. The encoded protein is CSVVGGTSVEFF.

The chain has TRBV9 and TRBJ2-2, with 7 nucleotides matching TRBD2. The CDR3 is 16 amino acids. V was clipped by 2 bases and J by 3 bases; unmatched bases: 7. Germline V gene data show CDR1 as SGDLS and CDR2 as YYNGEE. The CDR3, as DNA: TGTGCCAGCAGCGTCAATGTGGGAGGGTACACCGGGGAGCTGTTTTTT. Its translation: CASSVNVGGYTGELFF. Variable domain in full (rest from reference TRBV9 and TRBJ2-2): DSGVTQTPKHLITATGQRVTLRCSPRSGDLSVYWYQQSLDQGLQFLIQYYNGEERAKGNILERFSAQQFPDLHSELNLSSLELGDSALYFCASSVNVGGYTGELFFGEGSRLTVL.

The rearrangement uses TRBV5-1 and TRBJ1-2; weak D call: TRBD1 (5 bases). The CDR3 loop spans 15 amino acids. Per germline, CDR1 SGHRS and CDR2 YFSETQ. V lost 0 bases and J 3 bases, leaving 12 bases between the germline ends. CDR3 protein: CASSLDRGLDYGYTF. The CDR3 region has the DNA TGCGCCAGCAGCTTGGATCGGGGCTTGGACTATGGCTACACCTTC.

This clonotype was picked up a small number of times. A far larger clone is a single base away, which makes a read error likely. The genes are TRBV27 and TRBJ1-1; D gene unclear. This CDR3 is built from 13 residues. V was cut by 7 bases and J by 1 base, with 10 bases left in between. CDR1 and CDR2 from the germline V gene are MNHEY and SMNVEV (reference sequence). The CDR3 DNA reads as TGTGCCAGCATTTTCGGGCCGAACACTGAAGCTTTCTTT. Translation gives CASIFGPNTEAFF.

Relative to its sample, this clonotype is large (0.1 to 1%). V usage is TRBV13 and J usage is TRBJ2-7, with a possible D match to TRBD1 (5 bases). V lost 5 bases to trimming and J lost 0 bases, with 14 bases between them. The germline CDR1 and CDR2 sequences are PRHDT and FYEKMQ (reference sequence). This CDR3 is built from 15 residues. This CDR3 is CASSQTVSDSYEQYF. In DNA form, the CDR3 reads TGTGCCAGCAGCCAGACAGTTAGTGACTCCTACGAGCAGTACTTC.

The chain is built from TRBV6-5 and TRBJ2-7; D perhaps matches TRBD2 (6 bases). Germline V lookup: CDR1 MNHEY, CDR2 SVGAGI. The CDR3 is 14 residues long. Trimming removed 8 bases at V and 0 bases at J, with 14 bases between. DNA for the CDR3: TGTGCCAGCTCCGGGACTGAGAGCTCCTACGAGCAGTACTTC. This codes for CASSGTESSYEQYF.

This clonotype showed up just a few times. This chain links TRBV19 with TRBJ2-1; a weak D match, TRBD2 (6 bases). V dropped 10 bases and J dropped 5 bases, with 18 bases sitting between them. Germline lookup yields CDR1 LNHDA and CDR2 SQIVND (reference sequence). The CDR3 consists of 14 residues. CDR3 sequence (DNA): TGTGCCACCAGGGCCGGGAGTAGGAACAATGAGCAGTTCTTC. It yields the protein CATRAGSRNNEQFF.

This clonotype was seen once. The V and J genes are TRBV5-4 and TRBJ2-1; no clear D gene. The CDR3 sequence is 12 residues long. Germline assignment: CDR1 SGHNT and CDR2 YYREEE (reference sequence). Trimming took off 4 bases at V and 9 bases at J, with 11 bases between the two ends. CDR3 DNA sequence: TGTGCCAGCAGCATCGTCCCGGTTGAGCAGTTCTTC. It codes for CASSIVPVEQFF.

In this sample, this clonotype turned up a few times. The rearrangement links TRBV20-1 to TRBJ2-5; 10 bases fit TRBD2. Germline V gene data show CDR1 as DFQATT and CDR2 as SNEGSKA (reference sequence). V dropped 6 bases and J dropped 1; count of bases not matched to a gene: 11. CDR3 length: 16 amino acids. The CDR3 region has the DNA TGCAGTGCGGAGAGCGGCCTAGCGGGGGTCCAAGAGACCCAGTACTTC. Translating it yields CSAESGLAGVQETQYF.

This clonotype was seen at least ten times. The chain carries TRBV10-3 and TRBJ1-6, with unresolved D. The CDR3 is 15 amino acids. Germline CDR1 ENHRY, CDR2 SYGVKD. Trimming shortened V by 9 bases and J by 4 bases, and 16 bases separated the two germline ends. The DNA for the CDR3 is TGTGCCATTACCGAAGACGACGATTATAATTCACCCCTCCACTTT. Its translation is CAITEDDDYNSPLHF.

The chain employs TRBV29-1 and TRBJ1-2, with a weak D call TRBD1 (6 bases). Germline loops: CDR1 SQVTM, CDR2 ANQGSEA. The CDR3 consists of 12 residues. With 2 bases removed from V and 7 bases from J, the gap between germline ends came to 11 bases. The CDR3 loop reads CSVEQGIFGYTF. DNA for the CDR3: TGCAGCGTTGAACAGGGGATTTTTGGCTACACCTTC. The variable domain in full, completed from reference TRBV29-1 and TRBJ1-2, reads SAVISQKPSRDICQRGTSLTIQCQVDSQVTMMFWYRQQPGQSLTLIATANQGSEATYESGFVIDKFPISRPNLTFSTLTVSNMSPEDSSIYLCSVEQGIFGYTFGSGTRLTVV.